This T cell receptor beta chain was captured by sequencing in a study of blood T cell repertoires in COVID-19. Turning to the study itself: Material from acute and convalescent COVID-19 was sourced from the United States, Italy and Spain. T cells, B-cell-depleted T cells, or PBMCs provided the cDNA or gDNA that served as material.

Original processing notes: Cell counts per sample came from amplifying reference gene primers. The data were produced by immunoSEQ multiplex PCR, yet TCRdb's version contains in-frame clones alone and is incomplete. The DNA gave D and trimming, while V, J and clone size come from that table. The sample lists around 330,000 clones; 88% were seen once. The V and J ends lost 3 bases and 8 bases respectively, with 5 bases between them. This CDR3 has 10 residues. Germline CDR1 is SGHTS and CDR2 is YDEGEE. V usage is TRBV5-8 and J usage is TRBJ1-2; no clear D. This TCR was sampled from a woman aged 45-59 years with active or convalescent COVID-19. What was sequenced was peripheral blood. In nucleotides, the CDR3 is TGTGCCAGCAGCTCGGTGGGCTACACCTTC. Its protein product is CASSSVGYTF.